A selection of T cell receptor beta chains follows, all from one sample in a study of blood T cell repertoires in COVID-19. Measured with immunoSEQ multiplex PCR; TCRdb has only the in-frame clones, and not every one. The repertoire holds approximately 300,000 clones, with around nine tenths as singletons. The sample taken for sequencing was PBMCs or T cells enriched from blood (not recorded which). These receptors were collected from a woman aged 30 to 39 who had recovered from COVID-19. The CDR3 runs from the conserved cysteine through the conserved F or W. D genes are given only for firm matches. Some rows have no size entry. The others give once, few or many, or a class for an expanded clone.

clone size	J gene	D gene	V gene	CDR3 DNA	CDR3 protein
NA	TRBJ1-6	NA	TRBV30	TGTGCCTGGAGTGTATATTCTGGCAGCTCCTATAATTCACCCCTCCACTTT	CAWSVYSGSSYNSPLHF
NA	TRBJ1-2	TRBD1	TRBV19	TGTGCCAGTAGTATCTCGGCAGGGGGCGTCTATGGCTACACCTTC	CASSISAGGVYGYTF
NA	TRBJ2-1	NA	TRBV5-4	TGTGCCAGCAGCTTGGGGCCCCCCGGGTACAATGAGCAGTTCTTC	CASSLGPPGYNEQFF
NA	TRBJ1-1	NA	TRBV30	TGTGCCTGGAGGCTCGAGGTGGCTGAAGCTTTCTTT	CAWRLEVAEAFF
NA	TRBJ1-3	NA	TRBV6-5	TGTGCCAGCAGTTACTCGGGGGGGAACACCATATATTTT	CASSYSGGNTIYF
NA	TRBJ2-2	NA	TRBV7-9	TGTGCCAGCAGCCCGACCGGGTTGGCCGGGGAGCTGTTTTTT	CASSPTGLAGELFF
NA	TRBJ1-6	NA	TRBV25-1	TGTGCCAGCAGCGCCGGTAGCTCACCCCTCCACTTT	CASSAGSSPLHF
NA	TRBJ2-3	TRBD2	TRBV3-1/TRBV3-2	TGTGCCAGCAGCCAAGGAAGTGCGAGCGGGGGCACAGATACGCAGTATTTT	CASSQGSASGGTDTQYF
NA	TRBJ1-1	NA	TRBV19	TGTGCCAGTAGAAATCAACACCAGGCACAGAACACTGAAGCTTTCTTT	CASRNQHQAQNTEAFF
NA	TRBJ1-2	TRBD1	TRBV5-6	TGTGCCAGCAGCCCACGGGACAGGGAGGCCTATGGCTACACCTTC	CASSPRDREAYGYTF
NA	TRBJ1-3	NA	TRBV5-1	TGCGCCAGCAGCTTGGCCGTGTCAGGAGGTGTGGACACCATATATTTT	CASSLAVSGGVDTIYF
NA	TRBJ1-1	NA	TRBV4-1	TGCGCCAGCAGCCAAGATCCCCGCGGCATAGAAGCTTTCTTT	CASSQDPRGIEAFF
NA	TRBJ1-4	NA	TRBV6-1	TGTGCCAGCAGTGCCCCTTGGAAGGGGACAACCTATTATAATGAAAAACTGTTTTTT	CASSAPWKGTTYYNEKLFF
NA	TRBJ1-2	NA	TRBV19	TGTGCCAGTAGTACCGGCGCAGGGAATGGCTACACCTTC	CASSTGAGNGYTF
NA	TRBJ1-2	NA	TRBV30	TGTGCCTGGAGTCTTGTTTCAGGCTATGGCTACACCTTC	CAWSLVSGYGYTF
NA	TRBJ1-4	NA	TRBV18	TGTGCCAGCTCACCCAGGACAGCTACTAATGAAAAACTGTTTTTT	CASSPRTATNEKLFF
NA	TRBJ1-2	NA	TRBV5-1	TGCGCCAGCAGTCCCTCGGAGGGCATAGGTGGCTACACCTTC	CASSPSEGIGGYTF
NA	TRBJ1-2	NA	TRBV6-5	TGTGCCAGCAGTTACTCGAGAACGAAAGATGGCTACACCTTC	CASSYSRTKDGYTF
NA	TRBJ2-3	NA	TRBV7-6	TGTGCCAGCAGCCGCAGCAGGGCTCTCACAGATACGCAGTATTTT	CASSRSRALTDTQYF
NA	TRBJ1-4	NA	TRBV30	TGTGCCTGGGGCCAGGGGTTGGGGATTAATGAAAAACTGTTTTTT	CAWGQGLGINEKLFF
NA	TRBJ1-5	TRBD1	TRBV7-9	TGTGCCAGCAGCTTGGGGACAGGGGTCGAACAGCCCCAGCATTTT	CASSLGTGVEQPQHF
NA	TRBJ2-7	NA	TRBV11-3	TGTGCCAGCAGCTTATTCCAGGGAGGTTTATCCGAGCAGTACTTC	CASSLFQGGLSEQYF
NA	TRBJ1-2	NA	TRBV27	TGTGCCAGCAGTCTCCAGGGGTCGGATGGCTACACCTTC	CASSLQGSDGYTF
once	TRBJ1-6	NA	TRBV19	TGTGCCAGTAGTATAGAAGGGGTTAATTCACCCCTCCACTTT	CASSIEGVNSPLHF
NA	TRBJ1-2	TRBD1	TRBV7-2	TGTGCCAGCAGCTTCGGCAGCGTCAGGACAGGGAACTATGGCTACACCTTC	CASSFGSVRTGNYGYTF
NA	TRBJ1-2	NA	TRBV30	TGTGCCTGGTTTACAGCTAACTATGGCTACACCTTC	CAWFTANYGYTF
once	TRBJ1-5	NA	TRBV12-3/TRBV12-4	TGTGCCAGCAGTTTTTTCCAGCAGCCCCAGCATTTT	CASSFFQQPQHF
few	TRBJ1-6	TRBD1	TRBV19	TGTGCCAGTAGTGTCGACCGGGACAGGGGGCAGGGTCTGGATTCACCCCTCCACTTT	CASSVDRDRGQGLDSPLHF
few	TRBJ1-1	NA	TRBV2	TGTGCCAGCACTTACAGGGAGGGCACTGAAGCTTTCTTT	CASTYREGTEAFF
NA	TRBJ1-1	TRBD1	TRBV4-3	TGCGCCAGCAGCTACAACAGGGGGCTCATGAACACTGAAGCTTTCTTT	CASSYNRGLMNTEAFF
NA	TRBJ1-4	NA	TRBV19	TGTGCCAGTAGTAGACCACAGGTCGCGGGGGGAAAACTGTTTTTT	CASSRPQVAGGKLFF
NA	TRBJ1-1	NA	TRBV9	TGTGCCAGCAGCGTAGACCGGGACACTGAAGCTTTCTTT	CASSVDRDTEAFF